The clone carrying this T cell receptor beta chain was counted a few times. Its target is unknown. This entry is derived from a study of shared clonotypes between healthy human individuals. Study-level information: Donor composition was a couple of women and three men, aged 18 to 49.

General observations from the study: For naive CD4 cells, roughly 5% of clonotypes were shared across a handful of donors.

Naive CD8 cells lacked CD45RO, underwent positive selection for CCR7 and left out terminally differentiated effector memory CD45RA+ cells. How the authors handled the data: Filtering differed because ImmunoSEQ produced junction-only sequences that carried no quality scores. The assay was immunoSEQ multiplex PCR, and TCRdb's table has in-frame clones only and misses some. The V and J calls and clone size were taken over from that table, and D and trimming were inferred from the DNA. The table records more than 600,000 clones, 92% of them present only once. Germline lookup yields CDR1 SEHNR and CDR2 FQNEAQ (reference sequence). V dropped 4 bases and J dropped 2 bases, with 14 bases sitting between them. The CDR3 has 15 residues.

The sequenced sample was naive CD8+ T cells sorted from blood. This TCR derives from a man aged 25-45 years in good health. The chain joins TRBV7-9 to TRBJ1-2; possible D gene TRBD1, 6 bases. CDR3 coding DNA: TGTGCCAGCAGCTCAAGACAGGAAGGGAACTATGGCTACACCTTC. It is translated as CASSSRQEGNYGYTF.